This passage covers 11 T cell receptor beta chains from one sample sequenced in a study of T cell repertoires in cytomegalovirus infection. Their specific antigens are unknown. One entry per CDR3 protein results from TCRdb running MiXCR on the reads. The table has under 95,000 distinct CDR3 sequences, about 44% seen once. Specimen: CD8+ T cells from cultured PBMCs, collected from culture after CMV antigen stimulation. The receptor source for this set is a human donor in good health (CMV status not recorded). Some clones in this sample may be carry-over from other donors' samples.

This clonotype was picked up a small number of times. The junction shows a germline mismatch at one end, possibly a read error. The J gene is TRBJ2-1, the V gene TRBV7-7; possibly TRBD1 or TRBD2 for D (5 bases each). CDR3 length: 16 residues. Germline V gene data show CDR1 as SSHAT and CDR2 as FNYEAQ (reference sequence). The CDR3 DNA sequence: TGTGCTAGCAGCTTAGTAAGGGACCCGCCCTACAATGAGCAGTTCTTC. Protein product: CASSLVRDPPYNEQFF. The full variable domain, completed using reference TRBV7-7 and TRBJ2-1, is GAGVSQSPRYKVTKRGQDVTLRCDPISSHATLYWYQQALGQGPEFLTYFNYEAQPDKSGLPSDRFSAERPEGSISTLTIQRTEQRDSAMYRCASSLVRDPPYNEQFFGPGTRLTVL.

V and J are TRBV28 and TRBJ2-7; D remains unclear. Germline loops: CDR1 MDHEN, CDR2 SYDVKM. The CDR3 runs 13 residues. Trimming took 6 bases from V and 3 from J, leaving 12 bases between them. CDR3: CASRPDGFYEQYF. The CDR3 nucleotides are TGTGCCAGCAGACCGGACGGTTTCTACGAGCAGTACTTC.

This clonotype was recorded a few times. A junction boundary mismatches the germline segment, possibly from a read error. The rearrangement uses TRBV7-6 and TRBJ2-1; D is undetermined. The germline CDR1 and CDR2 sequences are SGHVS and FNYEAQ. The CDR3 has 16 residues. The CDR3 nucleotides are TGTGCCAGCAGCTGGTTGGGAATTTCCACCTACAAGGAGCAGTTCTTC. This encodes CASSWLGISTYKEQFF.

V is TRBV28 and J is TRBJ1-5; 7 nucleotides agree with TRBD1. V lost 3 bases and J lost 6; bases outside the gene matches: 8. CDR1 MDHEN and CDR2 SYDVKM come from the germline V gene. This CDR3 comprises 15 residues. CDR3 nucleotides: TGTGCCAGCAGTTTTTTCCTGACAGGGACTCAGCCCCAGCATTTT. Amino acid sequence: CASSFFLTGTQPQHF.

The V and J genes are TRBV28 and TRBJ2-1, with 7 bases identical to TRBD2. CDR3 length: 12 amino acids. V trimming: 11 bases; J trimming: 3 bases; junction bases outside the gene matches: 4. Germline CDR1 is MDHEN and CDR2 is SYDVKM. Written as DNA, the CDR3 is TGTGCCTCCCGGGACTACTACAATGAGCAGTTCTTC. It translates to CASRDYYNEQFF.

The V and J genes are TRBV28 and TRBJ1-1; D is unresolved. Trimming pared 5 bases from V and 0 bases from J, leaving 13 bases between. CDR1 and CDR2 from the germline V gene are MDHEN and SYDVKM. This CDR3 region has 15 residues. The CDR3 region is CASSPYGIMNTEAFF. The CDR3 DNA sequence: TGTGCCAGCAGTCCCTACGGGATCATGAACACTGAAGCTTTCTTT.

The chain couples TRBV5-4 to TRBJ1-1; TRBD1 matches 9 bases. V shed 4 bases and J 4 bases; nucleotides not matched to a gene: 5. This CDR3 is built from 14 residues. From germline, CDR1 is SGHNT and CDR2 YYREEE (reference sequence). The CDR3 spells CASSQDRGPTEAFF. The CDR3 DNA reads TGTGCCAGCAGCCAGGACAGGGGCCCCACTGAAGCTTTCTTT.

The chain uses TRBV18 and TRBJ2-5, with D tentatively TRBD2 (5 bases). The germline gives CDR1 KGHSH, CDR2 LQKENI. V dropped 2 bases and J dropped 0 bases, with 13 bases sitting between them. This CDR3 has 16 residues. CDR3 amino acids: CASSPSEGSDQETQYF. CDR3 DNA sequence: TGTGCCAGCTCACCATCGGAAGGTAGCGACCAAGAGACCCAGTACTTC. Together with reference TRBV18 and TRBJ2-5, the CDR3 gives the full variable domain: NAGVMQNPRHLVRRRGQEARLRCSPMKGHSHVYWYRQLPEEGLKFMVYLQKENIIDESGMPKERFSAEFPKEGPSILRIQQVVRGDSAAYFCASSPSEGSDQETQYFGPGTRLLVL.

V and J are TRBV7-8 and TRBJ2-1; D possibly corresponds to TRBD2 (6 bases). V was pared by 7 bases and J by 0 bases, with 13 bases between. The germline gives CDR1 SGHVS, CDR2 FQNEAQ. The CDR3 is made up of 15 amino acids. This CDR3 is CASTSGGASYNEQFF. The CDR3 bases are TGTGCCAGCACGTCTGGCGGGGCCTCCTACAATGAGCAGTTCTTC.

The V and J genes are TRBV6-4 and TRBJ2-1; no clear D gene. This CDR3 is built from 11 residues. V gave up 9 bases and J gave up 8 bases, with 11 bases separating them. Per germline, CDR1 MRHNA and CDR2 SNTAGT. The CDR3 loop reads CASCSTDEQFF. The CDR3 DNA sequence: TGTGCCAGTTGTAGTACGGATGAGCAGTTCTTC.

As to this clonotype: The junction departs from the called germline gene at one end, perhaps through a read error. The chain has TRBV4-1 and TRBJ2-2; TRBD2 matches 10 bases. The CDR3 runs to 18 residues. Germline V CDR1 and CDR2: MGHRA, YSYEKL. The CDR3 region is CASSQETLAGEGTGELFF. The CDR3 DNA follows: TGTGCCAGCAGCCAAGAGACCCTAGCGGGGGAGGGCACCGGGGAGCTGTTTTTT.